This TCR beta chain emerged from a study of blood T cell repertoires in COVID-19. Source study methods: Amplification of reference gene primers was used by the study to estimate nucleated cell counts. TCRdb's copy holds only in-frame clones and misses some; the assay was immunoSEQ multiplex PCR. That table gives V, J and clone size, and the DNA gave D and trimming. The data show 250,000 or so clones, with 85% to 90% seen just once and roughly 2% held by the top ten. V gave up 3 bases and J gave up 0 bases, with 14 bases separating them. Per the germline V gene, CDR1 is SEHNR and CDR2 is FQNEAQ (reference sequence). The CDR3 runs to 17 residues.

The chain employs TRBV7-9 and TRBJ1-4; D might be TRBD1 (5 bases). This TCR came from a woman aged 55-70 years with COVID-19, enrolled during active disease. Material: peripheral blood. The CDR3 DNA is TGTGCCAGCAGCTTCCGGGACTCTCCGACAACTAATGAAAAACTGTTTTTT. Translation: CASSFRDSPTTNEKLFF.